This record covers a single T cell receptor (beta chain). Antigen specificity is unknown. Germline CDR1 reads DFQATT; CDR2 reads SNEGSKA (reference sequence). This CDR3 is 11 amino acids long. Trimming cost V 6 bases and J 6 bases, with 9 bases left between them. This specimen belongs to a study of Tregs in tolerant kidney transplant recipients. Findings and caveats of the study: The most relevant donor-specific Treg TCRbeta repertoire apparently came from expansion with activated donor B cells.

Recipients received nonmyeloablative bone marrow transplants from related graft donors, with transient mixed chimerism. Unstimulated regulatory T cells (CD4+CD25+CD127-), CD4+CD25- non-regulatory cells, CD4 and CD8 cells were FACS-sorted from thawed PBMCs. Using immunoSEQ multiplex PCR, the repertoire was profiled, and TCRdb retains in-frame clones only, with some absent. The data hold 65,000 to 85,000 clones, with roughly nine tenths observed a single time. The clonotype was recovered from a human patient who received a combined kidney and bone marrow transplant. The graft donor may have contributed some T cells. This material consisted of CD4+ T cells from blood (PBMCs), taken 24 months after the transplant. The rearrangement links TRBV20-1 to TRBJ2-1; D call uncertain. The CDR3 nucleotides read TGCAGTGCACCTGGCGGCAATGAGCAGTTCTTC. Protein product: CSAPGGNEQFF.